Following are 29 T cell receptor beta chains from one sample sequenced in a study of blood T cell repertoires in COVID-19. Profiled with immunoSEQ multiplex PCR; TCRdb holds only in-frame clones, not every one. The sample contains fewer than 350,000 clones, 80% to 90% of which appear only once. What was sequenced was PBMCs or T cells enriched from blood (not recorded which). The source of these receptors is a man younger than 45 who had recovered from COVID-19.

The J gene is TRBJ2-2, the V gene TRBV24-1, with TRBD2 as a possible D gene (6 bases). Trimming shortened V by 2 bases and J by 2 bases, and 11 bases separated the two germline ends. In germline, CDR1 is KGHDR, CDR2 SFDVKD. The CDR3 sequence is 16 residues long. The CDR3 here is CATSDSGTYNTGELFF. The CDR3 DNA sequence: TGTGCCACCAGTGATTCGGGGACTTATAACACCGGGGAGCTGTTTTTT.

This clone has a single count. The CDR3 region has the DNA TGTGCCAGCAGCTTAGTACTAGCGGGGGGGCCAGATACGCAGTATTTT. Amino acid sequence: CASSLVLAGGPDTQYF. The gene calls are TRBV7-3 and TRBJ2-3; TRBD2 matches 13 bases. Germline V gene sequence: CDR1 SGHTA, CDR2 FQGTGA. The CDR3 is made up of 16 amino acids. V shed 2 bases, J shed 4 bases, and the junction held 3 bases outside the gene matches.

The J gene is TRBJ2-1, the V gene TRBV5-1; 8 bases agree with TRBD1. Germline assignment: CDR1 SGHRS and CDR2 YFSETQ. V was clipped by 1 base and J by 5 bases; unmatched bases: 2. The CDR3 totals 14 residues. CDR3 DNA: TGCGCCAGCAGCTTGATGGGACAGGACAATGAGCAGTTCTTC. This encodes CASSLMGQDNEQFF. Supplemented by reference TRBV5-1 and TRBJ2-1, the full variable domain reads KAGVTQTPRYLIKTRGQQVTLSCSPISGHRSVSWYQQTPGQGLQFLFEYFSETQRNKGNFPGRFSGRQFSNSRSEMNVSTLELGDSALYLCASSLMGQDNEQFFGPGTRLTVL.

This clone was seen only once. This sample includes further DNA sequences coding for the same CDR3. The rearrangement uses TRBV6-4 and TRBJ2-3; 14 nucleotides line up with TRBD2. The V gene's germline CDR1 is MRHNA and CDR2 SNTAGT. The CDR3 has 15 residues. Trimming at V came to 5 bases and at J to 3 bases, leaving 1 base not matched to a gene. The CDR3 region is CASSRTSGGTDTQYF. For the CDR3, the DNA is TGTGCCAGCAGTCGGACTAGCGGGGGGACAGATACGCAGTATTTT.

As to this clone: Other DNA sequences in this sample translate to the same CDR3. The chain is built from TRBV7-2 and TRBJ2-7; D call uncertain. Germline V lookup: CDR1 SGHTA, CDR2 FQGNSA. There are 13 residues in the CDR3. V was pared by 0 bases and J by 0 bases, with 3 bases between. DNA for the CDR3: TGTGCCAGCAGCTTAGCGAGCTCCTACGAGCAGTACTTC. Amino acids: CASSLASSYEQYF.

The V call is TRBV4-3, the J call TRBJ2-7; 7 positions match TRBD2. CDR1 and CDR2 (germline): LGHNA, YSLEER. The trim removed 0 bases at V and 5 bases at J, leaving 1 base unmatched. The CDR3 extends over 13 amino acids. DNA of the CDR3: TGCGCCAGCAGCCAAGAGGGGGGGAACGAGCAGTACTTC. Translating gives CASSQEGGNEQYF.

Only a few counts were recorded for this clone. J is TRBJ1-1 and V is TRBV4-1; 7 positions agree with TRBD1. Germline V CDR1 and CDR2: MGHRA, YSYEKL. The J segment lost 10 bases and the V segment lost 1 base, leaving 3 bases of the junction unmatched. This CDR3 has 12 residues. The CDR3 protein is CASSQVQGSAFF. Written as DNA, the CDR3 is TGCGCCAGCAGCCAAGTACAGGGGTCAGCTTTCTTT.

This clone was seen a single time. The chain links TRBV11-1 to TRBJ2-7, with 7 bases lining up with TRBD1. This CDR3 comprises 16 residues. Germline V gene sequence: CDR1 SGHAT, CDR2 FQDESV (reference sequence). The junction had 11 bases not matched to a gene; V was cut back by 3 bases and J by 3 bases. The CDR3 nucleotides are TGTGCCAGCAGCTTCAGATGGACAGGTCTTCTCTACGAGCAGTACTTC. It is translated as CASSFRWTGLLYEQYF.

The V gene is TRBV9, the J gene TRBJ2-3; TRBD2 might be the D (5 bases). CDR3 length: 14 residues. Trimming removed 4 bases at V and 4 bases at J, with 13 bases between. Germline CDR1 and CDR2: SGDLS and YYNGEE. Here the CDR3 DNA reads TGTGCCAGCAGCACCGGACTTCCATCAGATACGCAGTATTTT. This gives the protein CASSTGLPSDTQYF.

J is TRBJ2-7 and V is TRBV2; 8 bases are a match to TRBD1. The junction had 10 bases not matched to a gene; V was cut back by 2 bases and J by 7 bases. The CDR3 has 15 residues. The germline CDR1 and CDR2 sequences are SNHLY and FYNNEI. CDR3 DNA: TGTGCCAGCAGTGAATTCCGGACAGGGCAGAGGGAGCAGTACTTC. Residues: CASSEFRTGQREQYF.

The CDR3, as DNA: TGTGCCTGGAGGACGACAGGGGACACTGAAGCTTTCTTT. Translation: CAWRTTGDTEAFF. The genes are TRBV30 and TRBJ1-1; TRBD1 aligns across 8 bases. The V gene end was trimmed by 3 bases and the J gene end by 3 bases; junction bases not matched to a gene: 3. This CDR3 region has 13 residues. Germline V gives CDR1 GTSNPN, CDR2 SVGIG (reference sequence). The whole variable domain, filled in from reference TRBV30 and TRBJ1-1, reads SQTIHQWPATLVQPVGSPLSLECTVEGTSNPNLYWYRQAAGRGLQLLFYSVGIGQISSEVPQNLSASRPQDRQFILSSKKLLLSDSGFYLCAWRTTGDTEAFFGQGTRLTVV.

The rearrangement joins TRBV7-2 to TRBJ1-2; 7 nucleotides agree with TRBD1. CDR1 is SGHTA and CDR2 is FQGNSA in the germline V gene. The CDR3 covers 15 residues. Trimming at V came to 5 bases and at J to 1 base, leaving 7 bases not matched to a gene. In nucleotides, the CDR3 is TGTGCCAGCAGCCCTTCGGGACAGTTTAACTATGGCTACACCTTC. Residues: CASSPSGQFNYGYTF. Full variable domain (outside the CDR3, taken from reference TRBV7-2 and TRBJ1-2): GAGVSQSPSNKVTEKGKDVELRCDPISGHTALYWYRQSLGQGLEFLIYFQGNSAPDKSGLPSDRFSAERTGGSVSTLTIQRTQQEDSAVYLCASSPSGQFNYGYTFGSGTRLTVV.

With respect to this clone: Germline is not matched at one junction end, which may reflect a read error. CDR3 region: CASSVPGYTQAFF. The CDR3 DNA follows: TGTGCCAGCAGCGTGCCAGGGTACACTCAAGCTTTCTTT. The rearrangement joins TRBV9 to TRBJ1-1; a possible D gene is TRBD1 (5 bases). There are 13 residues in the CDR3. Germline loops: CDR1 SGDLS, CDR2 YYNGEE.

This rearrangement joins TRBV11-2 to TRBJ2-7; 11 positions match TRBD2. V lost 5 bases to trimming and J lost 5 bases; unmatched junction nucleotides: 11. Germline lookup yields CDR1 SGHAT and CDR2 FQNNGV. The length of the CDR3 is 16 residues. The CDR3 loop reads CASSEIPSGGFDEQYF. In DNA form, the CDR3 reads TGTGCCAGCAGCGAAATCCCTAGCGGGGGGTTCGACGAGCAGTACTTC.

The chain joins TRBV6-5 to TRBJ1-3; D possibly corresponds to TRBD1 (6 bases). Per the germline V gene, CDR1 is MNHEY and CDR2 is SVGAGI. The CDR3 covers 15 residues. The V end was cut by 5 bases, the J end by 0 bases, with 11 bases between. For the CDR3, the DNA is TGTGCCAGCAGTACACAGGGAAGCTCTGGAAACACCATATATTTT. It yields the protein CASSTQGSSGNTIYF.

The chain has TRBV5-4 and TRBJ2-7; 7 nucleotides align to TRBD2. The germline V gene has CDR1 SGHNT and CDR2 YYREEE (reference sequence). This CDR3 spans 14 amino acids. The junction had 1 base not matched to a gene; V was cut back by 0 bases and J by 1 base. The CDR3 sequence is CASSLGGGSYEQYF. DNA of the CDR3: TGTGCCAGCAGCTTGGGGGGAGGGTCCTACGAGCAGTACTTC.

The chain couples TRBV7-9 to TRBJ1-1; D unresolved. V was shortened by 3 bases and J by 1 base, with 9 bases between the two germline ends. The CDR3 has 14 amino acids. Germline CDR1 reads SEHNR; CDR2 reads FQNEAQ (reference sequence). The CDR3 reads CASSFHGGNTEAFF. CDR3 nucleotides: TGTGCCAGCAGCTTCCATGGAGGGAACACTGAAGCTTTCTTT.

The chain combines TRBV9 with TRBJ2-5; TRBD1 matches at 9 bases. The germline CDR1 and CDR2 sequences are SGDLS and YYNGEE. Trimming at V came to 1 base and at J to 4 bases, leaving 8 bases not matched to a gene. The CDR3 sequence is 16 residues long. The CDR3 region is CASSVMQDRGRETQYF. The CDR3 DNA reads TGTGCCAGCAGCGTAATGCAGGACAGGGGACGAGAGACCCAGTACTTC.

This clone turned up a few times. J is TRBJ2-2 and V is TRBV10-3; 7 bases line up with TRBD2. The CDR3 totals 11 residues. CDR1 ENHRY and CDR2 SYGVKD come from the germline V gene. Trimming cost V 11 bases and J 4 bases; bases outside gene matches: 1. The DNA for the CDR3 is TGTGCCTCGGGGGGCACCGGGGAGCTGTTTTTT. Protein product: CASGGTGELFF.

CDR3 amino acids: CASSDSLRGVRSEQFF. The CDR3 coding sequence is TGTGCCAGCAGCGACAGCCTGCGGGGGGTACGGAGTGAGCAGTTCTTC. The V call is TRBV5-4, the J call TRBJ2-1; 8 nucleotides match TRBD2. Germline loops: CDR1 SGHNT, CDR2 YYREEE (reference sequence). V lost 4 bases to trimming and J lost 9 bases; unmatched junction nucleotides: 15. The CDR3 sequence is 16 residues long.

This chain connects TRBV11-2 to TRBJ2-5, with 8 nucleotides matching TRBD2. The CDR3 totals 15 residues. CDR1 is SGHAT and CDR2 is FQNNGV in the germline V gene. The V and J ends lost 4 bases and 5 bases, in that order; junction bases with no gene match: 9. CDR3 sequence: CASSSAWGLGETQYF. As DNA, the CDR3 is TGTGCCAGCAGCTCAGCTTGGGGACTAGGGGAGACCCAGTACTTC.

CDR3 loop: CSVRDRAETQYF. CDR3 DNA sequence: TGCAGCGTTAGGGACAGGGCCGAGACCCAGTACTTC. This rearrangement joins TRBV29-1 to TRBJ2-5; 9 bases map to TRBD1. Germline CDR1 reads SQVTM; CDR2 reads ANQGSEA. Trimming took 5 bases from V and 5 from J; bases not matched to a gene: 3. This CDR3 region has 12 residues.

The chain couples TRBV5-1 to TRBJ2-2, with 12 bases that match TRBD1. With 3 bases clipped from V and 7 bases from J, the junction kept 4 bases outside the gene matches. The length of the CDR3 is 15 residues. Germline CDR1 reads SGHRS; CDR2 reads YFSETQ. In DNA form, the CDR3 reads TGCGCCAGCAGCTGGGGACAGGGGGCCGGCGGGGAGCTGTTTTTT. This codes for CASSWGQGAGGELFF.

The rearrangement links TRBV11-2 to TRBJ2-5; 11 bases match TRBD1. The V gene end was trimmed by 4 bases and the J gene end by 5 bases; junction bases not matched to a gene: 9. Germline V gene lookup returns CDR1 SGHAT and CDR2 FQNNGV. The CDR3 covers 16 residues. The CDR3 nucleotides read TGTGCCAGCAGCTCTACGGGACAGGGGGGAAGCGAGACCCAGTACTTC. Its protein product is CASSSTGQGGSETQYF.

This clone was counted a single time. The chain links TRBV23-1 to TRBJ1-2; 7 nucleotides agree with TRBD1. TRBV23-1 is noted as an ORF with a role that remains uncertain. J gave up 1 base and V 6 bases, and 20 bases lay outside the gene matches. The CDR3 is 19 amino acids. The CDR3 region is CASSLWDLLGQAVNYGYTF. As DNA, the CDR3 is TGCGCCAGCAGCCTGTGGGACCTGCTTGGACAGGCGGTTAACTATGGCTACACCTTC.

The CDR3 protein is CASSSGAGAAYYGYTF. CDR3 nucleotide sequence: TGTGCCAGCAGCTCCGGTGCGGGAGCCGCTTACTATGGCTACACCTTC. V and J are TRBV27 and TRBJ1-2, with D uncertain. Germline lookup yields CDR1 MNHEY and CDR2 SMNVEV (reference sequence). The CDR3 sequence is 16 residues long. Trimming took 6 bases from V and 3 from J, leaving 20 bases between them.

This CDR3 reads CASSFQGTYGYTF. CDR3 nucleotide sequence: TGTGCCAGCAGCTTTCAGGGTACCTATGGCTACACCTTC. V is TRBV7-6 and J is TRBJ1-2; D possibly corresponds to TRBD1 (5 bases). Germline CDR1 and CDR2: SGHVS and FNYEAQ. This CDR3 contains 13 residues. The V and J ends lost 3 bases and 4 bases respectively, with 9 bases between them.

CDR3 nucleotides: TGCGCCAGCAGTGGACAGAACACCTACGAGCAGTACTTC. This sequence encodes CASSGQNTYEQYF. The chain joins TRBV5-1 to TRBJ2-7; a weak D match, TRBD1 (6 bases). The CDR3 length is 13 residues. Trimming shortened V by 5 bases and J by 2 bases, and 11 bases separated the two germline ends. CDR1 SGHRS and CDR2 YFSETQ come from the germline V gene.

CDR3 in DNA: TGTGCCTCGACAGGGGGCGGTGGGGAAAAACTGTTTTTT. Protein sequence: CASTGGGGEKLFF. The chain recombines TRBV10-3 with TRBJ1-4; TRBD1 aligns across 10 bases. Germline lookup yields CDR1 ENHRY and CDR2 SYGVKD. Losses at the gene ends were 11 bases for V and 8 bases for J; bases not matched to a gene: 8. The length of the CDR3 is 13 residues.